This T cell receptor (beta chain) comes out of a study of CD8+ T cells in alopecia areata. Specified treatment: oral pan-JAK inhibitor, 5-10 mg twice daily. Regarding this clone: As yet, its antigen is unknown.

This CDR3 is 11 amino acids long. Looked up from germline, CDR1 is DFQATT and CDR2 is SNEGSKA (reference sequence). The ends were cut back, 1 base at V and 6 bases at J, with 7 bases in the middle. Study conclusions and caveats: The study found tofacitinib significantly decreased scalp clonality and expanded CD8+ clones among the top 100.

Extracted from the samples, RNA was reverse transcribed into cDNA to serve as the sequencing template. This table comes from immunoSEQ multiplex PCR, and its TCRdb copy is limited to in-frame clones, with some not included. The data hold about 200,000 clones, with 58% observed a single time. This receptor was obtained from a human donor with alopecia areata. The material was CD4+ T cells sorted from blood, obtained at week 24, from a patient treated with tofacitinib. This rearrangement joins TRBV20-1 to TRBJ2-7; no reliable D call. DNA of the CDR3: TGCAGTGCTAGAGTATCGCGCGAGCAGTACTTC. Encoded protein: CSARVSREQYF.